The T cell receptor (beta chain) described here comes from a study of blood T cell repertoires in COVID-19. Study information: Researchers got acute and convalescent COVID-19 samples from the United States, Italy and Spain.

Profiled with immunoSEQ multiplex PCR; TCRdb holds only in-frame clones, not every one. The table has more than 90,000 clones, 75% to 85% seen once; the top ten hold 6.5% to 10%. The CDR3 is 12 amino acids. V was clipped by 4 bases and J by 8 bases, with 14 bases between them. Germline lookup yields CDR1 SQVTM and CDR2 ANQGSEA. Sequences were obtained from peripheral blood. The rearrangement joins TRBV29-1 to TRBJ1-1; no clear D gene. The receptor was isolated from a man between 70 and 80 years old with acute or convalescent COVID-19. The chain's CDR3 is CSVGDVRSEAFF. For the CDR3, the DNA is TGCAGCGTTGGAGATGTGAGGAGCGAAGCTTTCTTT. Based on the CDR3 plus reference TRBV29-1 and TRBJ1-1, the full variable domain is SAVISQKPSRDICQRGTSLTIQCQVDSQVTMMFWYRQQPGQSLTLIATANQGSEATYESGFVIDKFPISRPNLTFSTLTVSNMSPEDSSIYLCSVGDVRSEAFFGQGTRLTVV.